The source of this T cell receptor (beta chain) is a study of OX40 agonist ivuxolimab in advanced cancers. Across the study: The study treated patients with ivuxolimab, an agonistic anti-OX40 (CD134) antibody. Administration of intravenous ivuxolimab to patients occurred every 2 weeks at 0.01 to 10 mg/kg. General study findings and limits: Within 6 weeks, CD4+ and CD8+ blood T cells expanded clonally at 0.1 to 3.0 mg/kg. Still undetermined is the antigen specificity of the expanded peripheral T cells.

Comment on this clone: Its matching antigen is unknown.

V shed 0 bases and J shed 3 bases, with 6 bases lying between them. The CDR3 is 13 residues long. Germline CDR1 and CDR2: SGHRS and YFSETQ. Assay: immunoSEQ multiplex PCR; the TCRdb copy retains only in-frame clones and omits some. Here the sample spans 68,000 or so clones, just over 85% being singletons. The chain links TRBV5-1 to TRBJ2-5; D not resolved. Specimen: CD4+ or CD8+ T cells sorted from blood, collected in a trial of the OX40 agonist ivuxolimab. This sequence originates from an adult with an advanced solid tumor such as melanoma, head and neck, liver or kidney cancer. The CDR3 coding sequence is TGCGCCAGCAGCTTGGGGAGCAAAGAGACCCAGTACTTC. Its translation is CASSLGSKETQYF. The whole variable domain, filled in from reference TRBV5-1 and TRBJ2-5, reads KAGVTQTPRYLIKTRGQQVTLSCSPISGHRSVSWYQQTPGQGLQFLFEYFSETQRNKGNFPGRFSGRQFSNSRSEMNVSTLELGDSALYLCASSLGSKETQYFGPGTRLLVL.